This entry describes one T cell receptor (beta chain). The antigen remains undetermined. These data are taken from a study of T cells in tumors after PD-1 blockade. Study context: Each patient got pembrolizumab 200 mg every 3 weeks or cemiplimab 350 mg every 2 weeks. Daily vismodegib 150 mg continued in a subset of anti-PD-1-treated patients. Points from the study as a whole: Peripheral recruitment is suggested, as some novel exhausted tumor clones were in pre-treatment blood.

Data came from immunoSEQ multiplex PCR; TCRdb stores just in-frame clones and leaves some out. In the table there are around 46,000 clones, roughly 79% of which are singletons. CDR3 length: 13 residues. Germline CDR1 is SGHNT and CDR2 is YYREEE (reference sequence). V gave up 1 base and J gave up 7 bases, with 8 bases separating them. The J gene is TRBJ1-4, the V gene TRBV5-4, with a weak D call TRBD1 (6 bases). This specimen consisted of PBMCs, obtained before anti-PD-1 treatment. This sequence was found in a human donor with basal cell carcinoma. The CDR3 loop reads CASSLRGTEKLFF. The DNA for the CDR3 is TGTGCCAGCAGCTTGAGGGGGACTGAAAAACTGTTTTTT.